These 27 T cell receptor beta chains were all obtained from the same sample, sequenced in a study of cytomegalovirus exposure and HLA in healthy donors. The PCR made use of 60 Vbeta and 13 Jbeta primers. Generated by immunoSEQ multiplex PCR, the TCRdb table keeps only in-frame clones and is missing some. The data show about 140,000 clones, with roughly 86% seen just once and more than 2.5% held by the top ten. Material: PBMCs. The receptor set was obtained from a man between 18 and 29 years old in good health and CMV-seropositive.

The chain carries TRBV27 and TRBJ2-3, with TRBD2 matching over 10 bases. CDR3 length: 17 residues. J lost 2 bases, V lost 3 bases, and 8 bases had no gene match. Germline V gene sequence: CDR1 MNHEY, CDR2 SMNVEV (reference sequence). This CDR3 is CASSFQRLAGDTDTQYF. CDR3 in DNA: TGTGCCAGCAGTTTCCAAAGACTAGCGGGTGACACAGATACGCAGTATTTT.

The chain carries TRBV6-4 and TRBJ2-3; TRBD2 is a possible D gene (5 bases). The CDR3 runs 13 residues. In germline, CDR1 is MRHNA, CDR2 SNTAGT. The V and J ends lost 1 base and 9 bases respectively, with 11 bases between them. The CDR3 bases are TGTGCCAGCAGTGACTTGGCAGGACTCACGCAGTATTTT. Translated: CASSDLAGLTQYF.

The V gene is TRBV7-3, the J gene TRBJ2-3; the D gene is possibly TRBD2 (5 bases). V lost 3 bases and J lost 6, with 13 bases in between. From germline, CDR1 is SGHTA and CDR2 FQGTGA. The CDR3 has 14 residues. DNA for the CDR3: TGTGCCAGCAGCTTGGTAGGGTCGGGGGATACGCAGTATTTT. Protein sequence: CASSLVGSGDTQYF. The full variable domain, completed using reference TRBV7-3 and TRBJ2-3, is GAGVSQTPSNKVTEKGKYVELRCDPISGHTALYWYRQSLGQGPEFLIYFQGTGAADDSGLPNDRFFAVRPEGSVSTLKIQRTERGDSAVYLCASSLVGSGDTQYFGPGTRLTVL.

The V gene is TRBV5-4, the J gene TRBJ1-2; 8 bases fit TRBD1. The length of the CDR3 is 15 residues. V lost 0 bases, J lost 3 bases, and 4 bases stayed unmatched. Germline V lookup: CDR1 SGHNT, CDR2 YYREEE (reference sequence). The CDR3 spells CASSLADRAHYGYTF. For the CDR3, the DNA is TGTGCCAGCAGCTTGGCGGACAGGGCTCACTATGGCTACACCTTC.

V and J are TRBV29-1 and TRBJ2-1, with D unresolved. V was pared by 3 bases and J by 4 bases, with 10 bases between. Germline V gives CDR1 SQVTM, CDR2 ANQGSEA. The CDR3 length is 13 residues. The DNA for the CDR3 is TGCAGCGTTGAGTGGCAGGTATACAATGAGCAGTTCTTC. This gives the protein CSVEWQVYNEQFF.

This clone was seen a few times. This chain joins TRBV5-5 and TRBJ1-1; D is unclear. V dropped 2 bases and J dropped 1 base, with 9 bases sitting between them. The germline V gene encodes CDR1 SGHKS and CDR2 YYEKEE (reference sequence). The CDR3 has 14 amino acids. In DNA, the CDR3 is TGTGCCAGCAGCTTCGAAACCAGGAACACTGAAGCTTTCTTT. Its translation is CASSFETRNTEAFF.

The chain has TRBV5-6 and TRBJ1-6; D possibly corresponds to TRBD1 (5 bases). The CDR3 contains 15 residues. The V and J ends lost 0 bases and 9 bases respectively, with 13 bases between them. CDR1 is SGHDT, CDR2 YYEEEE, per germline. CDR3 residues: CASSLVAGQGSPLHF. Written as DNA, the CDR3 is TGTGCCAGCAGCTTGGTTGCAGGGCAGGGTTCACCCCTCCACTTT.

The chain uses TRBV15 and TRBJ1-1; tentative D call: TRBD1 (5 bases). This CDR3 region has 15 residues. Between the trimmed V and J ends, which lost 1 base and 6 bases, there was a span of 15 bases. In germline, CDR1 is LNHNV, CDR2 YYDKDF (reference sequence). The CDR3 here is CATSRVNRGLPEAFF. CDR3 sequence (DNA): TGTGCCACCAGCAGAGTAAATCGGGGACTCCCTGAAGCTTTCTTT.

The sample holds one count of this clone. The chain carries TRBV28 and TRBJ1-2, with D unresolved. V lost 6 bases to trimming and J lost 4 bases, with 18 bases between them. Germline loops: CDR1 MDHEN, CDR2 SYDVKM. The CDR3 is 15 residues long. Here the CDR3 DNA reads TGTGCCAGCAGAACCGAATGGGTCCGGGGCTATGGCTACACCTTC. Protein: CASRTEWVRGYGYTF.

The chain has TRBV5-1 and TRBJ2-7; 9 nucleotides agree with TRBD1. Unmatched junction bases numbered 9, after V lost 3 bases and J lost 2 bases. CDR3 length: 16 amino acids. The germline gives CDR1 SGHRS, CDR2 YFSETQ. This CDR3 is CASSSRTGAITYEQYF. Written as DNA, the CDR3 is TGCGCCAGCAGCTCAAGGACAGGGGCGATAACCTACGAGCAGTACTTC.

This clone was seen just once. V gene TRBV15 combines with J gene TRBJ1-5; D possibly corresponds to TRBD1 (5 bases). V was clipped by 0 bases and J by 6 bases, with 12 bases between them. Germline V gene sequence: CDR1 LNHNV, CDR2 YYDKDF (reference sequence). This CDR3 region has 15 residues. Here the CDR3 DNA reads TGTGCCACCAGCAGAGACAGGGTGGGTAGTCAGCCCCAGCATTTT. Protein product: CATSRDRVGSQPQHF.

The chain joins TRBV28 to TRBJ1-1; no firm D call. Germline-derived CDR1 and CDR2 are MDHEN and SYDVKM. V shed 3 bases and J shed 4 bases, with 9 bases lying between them. The CDR3 runs to 13 residues. The CDR3 sequence is CASSLREVTEAFF. DNA of the CDR3: TGTGCCAGCAGTTTGAGGGAGGTCACTGAAGCTTTCTTT.

The chain carries TRBV6-1 and TRBJ1-5; a weak D match, TRBD1 (6 bases). The CDR3 runs 15 residues. Germline V CDR1 and CDR2: MNHNS, SASEGT. Trimming cost V 8 bases and J 0 bases, with 14 bases left between them. The CDR3 region has the DNA TGTGCCAGCGCGGGGGCGACTACTAGCAATCAGCCCCAGCATTTT. Its translation: CASAGATTSNQPQHF.

The rearrangement joins TRBV6-1 to TRBJ2-7; 9 positions agree with TRBD1. This CDR3 region has 14 residues. The V segment lost 4 bases and the J segment 1 base; nucleotides outside the gene matches: 2. Germline lookup yields CDR1 MNHNS and CDR2 SASEGT. CDR3 protein: CASSGGTGSYEQYF. The CDR3 DNA reads TGTGCCAGCAGTGGTGGGACAGGGTCCTACGAGCAGTACTTC.

V usage is TRBV6-1 and J usage is TRBJ1-2, with D unresolved. V gave up 3 bases and J gave up 2 bases, with 4 bases separating them. This CDR3 region has 12 residues. Germline V CDR1 and CDR2: MNHNS, SASEGT. The CDR3 region has the DNA TGTGCCAGCAGTGAGGAGAACTATGGCTACACCTTC. Its translation: CASSEENYGYTF.

The chain uses TRBV15 and TRBJ2-7, with D perhaps matching TRBD2 (5 bases). The V gene lost 4 bases and the J gene lost 6 bases, with 13 bases spanning the gap. This CDR3 is 13 amino acids long. The germline CDR1 and CDR2 sequences are LNHNV and YYDKDF (reference sequence). CDR3 sequence reads: CATSIGRGAEQYF. The CDR3 DNA sequence: TGTGCCACCAGCATCGGTCGGGGAGCCGAGCAGTACTTC. The complete variable domain, with remaining parts taken from reference TRBV15 and TRBJ2-7, reads DAMVIQNPRYQVTQFGKPVTLSCSQTLNHNVMYWYQQKSSQAPKLLFHYYDKDFNNEADTPDNFQSRRPNTSFCFLDIRSPGLGDTAMYLCATSIGRGAEQYFGPGTRLTVT.

This clone was detected only once. DNA for the CDR3: TGTGCCAGCAGCCCACCTGATCTCCCGGGTCAGAGAAAGACCCAGTACTTC. This codes for CASSPPDLPGQRKTQYF. This chain connects TRBV27 to TRBJ2-5; D unresolved. The CDR3 consists of 17 residues. The germline CDR1 and CDR2 sequences are MNHEY and SMNVEV (reference sequence). V dropped 6 bases and J dropped 6 bases, with 26 bases sitting between them.

This chain links TRBV7-9 with TRBJ1-1; TRBD1 aligns across 10 bases. J lost 1 base, V lost 5 bases, and 4 bases had no gene match. Germline CDR1 and CDR2: SEHNR and FQNEAQ (reference sequence). This CDR3 is 15 amino acids long. The CDR3 here is CASSPGTGANTEAFF. CDR3 bases: TGTGCCAGCAGCCCCGGGACAGGGGCGAACACTGAAGCTTTCTTT.

This chain links TRBV10-3 with TRBJ2-7; 11 bases align to TRBD1. The CDR3 totals 14 residues. Germline CDR1 and CDR2: ENHRY and SYGVKD. After removal of 4 bases from V and 2 bases from J, the junction contained 1 base not matched to a gene. For the CDR3, the DNA is TGTGCCATCAGTGGGGACAGGGGGACCTACGAGCAGTACTTC. Its translation is CAISGDRGTYEQYF.

The chain is built from TRBV9 and TRBJ2-7; 13 bases map to TRBD2. CDR1 SGDLS and CDR2 YYNGEE come from the germline V gene. The CDR3 runs to 15 residues. Trimming removed 2 bases from V and 4 bases from J; junction bases left unmatched: 3. The CDR3 DNA reads TGTGCCAGCAGCGTCGGACTAGCGGGAGCTTACGAGCAGTACTTC. Protein sequence: CASSVGLAGAYEQYF. Based on the CDR3 plus reference TRBV9 and TRBJ2-7, the full variable domain is DSGVTQTPKHLITATGQRVTLRCSPRSGDLSVYWYQQSLDQGLQFLIQYYNGEERAKGNILERFSAQQFPDLHSELNLSSLELGDSALYFCASSVGLAGAYEQYFGPGTRLTVT.

V gene TRBV5-4 combines with J gene TRBJ2-7, with D tentatively TRBD1 (6 bases). The ends were cut back, 2 bases at V and 6 bases at J, with 9 bases in the middle. The length of the CDR3 is 12 residues. Germline V gene data show CDR1 as SGHNT and CDR2 as YYREEE (reference sequence). The CDR3 DNA follows: TGTGCCAGCAGCTTTACAGGGTTCGAGCAGTACTTC. Amino acids: CASSFTGFEQYF.

The chain uses TRBV9 and TRBJ1-6; TRBD1 matches 10 bases. Germline assignment: CDR1 SGDLS and CDR2 YYNGEE. The CDR3 runs to 18 residues. The V segment lost 3 bases and the J segment 5 bases; nucleotides outside the gene matches: 11. In DNA, the CDR3 is TGTGCCAGCAGCGAAGACCCCGGGACAGGGGTTGATAATTCACCCCTCCACTTT. This gives the protein CASSEDPGTGVDNSPLHF. Looking up the rest from reference TRBV9 and TRBJ1-6 gives the full variable domain: DSGVTQTPKHLITATGQRVTLRCSPRSGDLSVYWYQQSLDQGLQFLIQYYNGEERAKGNILERFSAQQFPDLHSELNLSSLELGDSALYFCASSEDPGTGVDNSPLHFGNGTRLTVT.

The genes are TRBV28 and TRBJ2-2, with TRBD1 identical over 8 bases. The CDR3 runs to 16 residues. V gave up 6 bases and J gave up 5 bases; unmatched junction bases: 11. Germline V gene data show CDR1 as MDHEN and CDR2 as SYDVKM. The CDR3 here is CASSFEAGGRTGELFF. CDR3 in DNA: TGTGCCAGCAGCTTTGAGGCAGGGGGCCGAACCGGGGAGCTGTTTTTT.

The V call is TRBV28, the J call TRBJ2-6, with 9 nucleotides matching TRBD1. The germline CDR1 and CDR2 sequences are MDHEN and SYDVKM. Trimming took 8 bases from V and 0 from J; bases not matched to a gene: 5. This CDR3 has 16 residues. CDR3 DNA: TGTGCCAGCGGGACAGGGTCCCTCTCTGGGGCCAACGTCCTGACTTTC. Translated, it gives CASGTGSLSGANVLTF.

Comments on this clone: At the DNA level, this CDR3 is encoded by other sequences in the same sample as well. This sequence joins TRBV28 and TRBJ2-5, with 8 bases identical to TRBD1. The junction had 6 bases not matched to a gene; V was cut back by 1 base and J by 2 bases. This CDR3 region has 16 residues. Germline V CDR1 and CDR2: MDHEN, SYDVKM. CDR3 DNA sequence: TGTGCCAGCAGTTTATCGGGACAGGAGATACAAGAGACCCAGTACTTC. Translating it yields CASSLSGQEIQETQYF.

This CDR3 is CAWSVGTPLYTF. The CDR3, as DNA: TGTGCCTGGAGTGTAGGGACACCCCTCTACACCTTC. The chain has TRBV30 and TRBJ1-2; a weak D match, TRBD1 (6 bases). The V end lost 0 bases, the J end lost 10 bases, and 12 bases lay between the germline ends. The germline gives CDR1 GTSNPN, CDR2 SVGIG (reference sequence). The CDR3 has 12 amino acids.

The chain is built from TRBV28 and TRBJ2-3; the match to TRBD2 covers 8 bases. Germline V gene sequence: CDR1 MDHEN, CDR2 SYDVKM. The CDR3 contains 15 residues. Germline trimming cut 3 bases from V and 2 bases from J; bases unmatched to any gene: 4. The CDR3 DNA sequence: TGTGCCAGCAGTTTGGTTAGCGGGAACACAGATACGCAGTATTTT. Translating it yields CASSLVSGNTDTQYF.